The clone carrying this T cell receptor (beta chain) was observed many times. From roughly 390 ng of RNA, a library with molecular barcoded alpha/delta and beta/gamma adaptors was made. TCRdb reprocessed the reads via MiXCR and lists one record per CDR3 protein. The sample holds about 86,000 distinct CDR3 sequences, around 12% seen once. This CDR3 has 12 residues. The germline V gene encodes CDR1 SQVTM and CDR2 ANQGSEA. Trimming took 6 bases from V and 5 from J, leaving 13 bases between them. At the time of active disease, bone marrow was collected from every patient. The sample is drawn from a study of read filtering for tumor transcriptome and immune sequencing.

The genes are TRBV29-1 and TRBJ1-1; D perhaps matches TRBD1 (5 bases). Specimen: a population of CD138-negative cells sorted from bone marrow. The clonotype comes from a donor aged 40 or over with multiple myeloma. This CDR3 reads CSVGGLGTEAFF. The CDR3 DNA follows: TGCAGCGTCGGGGGATTGGGGACTGAAGCTTTCTTT.